Below are 10 T cell receptor beta chains sequenced from a single sample in a study of cytomegalovirus exposure and HLA in healthy donors. The PCR made use of 60 Vbeta and 13 Jbeta primers. TCRdb's table, derived via immunoSEQ multiplex PCR, lists solely in-frame clones and lacks some. The sample lists about 97,000 clones, roughly 85% seen once, with 2% to 3% in the top ten. Sample: PBMCs. Receptor source: a man in his forties in good health and CMV-seronegative.

The genes are TRBV28 and TRBJ1-2; 11 bases fit TRBD1. CDR3 size: 15 residues. CDR1 and CDR2 from the germline V gene are MDHEN and SYDVKM. Trimming at V came to 3 bases and at J to 9 bases, leaving 9 bases not matched to a gene. CDR3 in amino acids: CASSFYPGQGGSYTF. For the CDR3, the DNA is TGTGCCAGCAGTTTTTATCCGGGACAGGGGGGGAGCTACACCTTC.

The rearrangement joins TRBV5-1 to TRBJ2-5; D is possibly TRBD2 (6 bases). V lost 1 base, J lost 3 bases, and 7 bases lay in between. Per the germline V gene, CDR1 is SGHRS and CDR2 is YFSETQ. The CDR3 is made up of 13 amino acids. The CDR3 is CASSLPGEETQYF. The DNA for the CDR3 is TGCGCCAGCAGCTTGCCGGGAGAAGAGACCCAGTACTTC. Variable domain in full (rest from reference TRBV5-1 and TRBJ2-5): KAGVTQTPRYLIKTRGQQVTLSCSPISGHRSVSWYQQTPGQGLQFLFEYFSETQRNKGNFPGRFSGRQFSNSRSEMNVSTLELGDSALYLCASSLPGEETQYFGPGTRLLVL.

The rearrangement links TRBV10-3 to TRBJ1-1, with D unresolved. The CDR3 has 13 residues. The ends were cut back, 8 bases at V and 4 bases at J, with 14 bases in the middle. Germline V lookup: CDR1 ENHRY, CDR2 SYGVKD. CDR3 sequence: CAIRGFGSTEAFF. The CDR3, as DNA: TGTGCCATCCGAGGGTTTGGGAGCACTGAAGCTTTCTTT.

The genes are TRBV19 and TRBJ1-2, with TRBD1 matching over 7 bases. Germline V gene data show CDR1 as LNHDA and CDR2 as SQIVND (reference sequence). This CDR3 has 14 residues. Losses at the gene ends were 2 bases for V and 8 bases for J; bases not matched to a gene: 8. CDR3 coding DNA: TGTGCCAGTAGTATACAAGGGGGCGCGGGCGGCTACACCTTC. This encodes CASSIQGGAGGYTF. Filled out from reference TRBV19 and TRBJ1-2, the complete variable domain reads DGGITQSPKYLFRKEGQNVTLSCEQNLNHDAMYWYRQDPGQGLRLIYYSQIVNDFQKGDIAEGYSVSREKKESFPLTVTSAQKNPTAFYLCASSIQGGAGGYTFGSGTRLTVV.

This chain joins TRBV5-1 and TRBJ2-5; 13 nucleotides align to TRBD2. This CDR3 spans 16 amino acids. Unmatched junction bases numbered 3, after V lost 3 bases and J lost 1 base. CDR1 and CDR2 (germline): SGHRS, YFSETQ. The chain's CDR3 is CASSSGLAGAQETQYF. The CDR3 nucleotides are TGCGCCAGCAGCTCCGGACTAGCGGGGGCCCAAGAGACCCAGTACTTC.

This sequence joins TRBV7-6 and TRBJ1-1, with 7 bases aligning to TRBD1. Trimming cost V 1 base and J 5 bases; bases outside gene matches: 7. Germline V gene data show CDR1 as SGHVS and CDR2 as FNYEAQ. The CDR3 spans 15 residues. The CDR3 is CASSLGGGGWTEAFF. CDR3 sequence (DNA): TGTGCCAGCAGCTTAGGAGGAGGGGGCTGGACTGAAGCTTTCTTT.

This chain uses TRBV2 with TRBJ1-6; TRBD1 agrees at 10 bases. CDR1 SNHLY and CDR2 FYNNEI come from the germline V gene. The CDR3 runs 16 residues. Trimming took 1 base from V and 9 from J; bases not matched to a gene: 6. This CDR3 is CASSEDRQGAGSPLHF. Here the CDR3 DNA reads TGTGCCAGCAGTGAAGATAGACAGGGGGCAGGTTCACCCCTCCACTTT.

The rearrangement joins TRBV4-1 to TRBJ2-6; possibly TRBD1 for D (5 bases). CDR3 length: 15 residues. Germline CDR1 reads MGHRA; CDR2 reads YSYEKL. V lost 4 bases and J 0 bases, leaving 7 bases between the germline ends. CDR3: CASSRDSSGANVLTF. In DNA, the CDR3 is TGCGCCAGCAGCCGCGACAGCTCTGGGGCCAACGTCCTGACTTTC.

The CDR3 bases are TGTGCCAGTTCCGGGACTAGCGAGACAGATACGCAGTATTTT. The encoded protein is CASSGTSETDTQYF. The rearrangement links TRBV19 to TRBJ2-3, with 10 bases matching TRBD2. CDR1 and CDR2 from the germline V gene are LNHDA and SQIVND (reference sequence). CDR3 length: 14 residues. The V gene end was trimmed by 8 bases and the J gene end by 3 bases; junction bases not matched to a gene: 5.

The rearrangement links TRBV6-6 to TRBJ1-3, with 10 bases lining up with TRBD1. Losses at the gene ends were 6 bases for V and 4 bases for J; bases not matched to a gene: 6. Looked up from germline, CDR1 is MNHNY and CDR2 is SVGAGI (reference sequence). The CDR3 spans 15 residues. CDR3 residues: CASRGQGGGGNTIYF. The DNA of the CDR3 is TGTGCCAGCAGAGGACAGGGGGGAGGCGGAAACACCATATATTTT.